These 10 T cell receptor beta chains were sequenced from one sample in a study of blood T cell repertoires in COVID-19. Using immunoSEQ multiplex PCR, the repertoire was profiled, and TCRdb retains in-frame clones only, with some absent. Of about 75,000 clones in the sample, roughly 90% were seen once. The material sequenced was peripheral blood. These receptors were collected from a human donor in a cohort sampled during active COVID-19.

The gene calls are TRBV5-8 and TRBJ1-5, with D possibly being TRBD1 (6 bases). CDR1 and CDR2 (germline): SGHTS, YDEGEE. The CDR3 covers 15 residues. Trimming took off 2 bases at V and 0 bases at J, with 9 bases between the two ends. DNA of the CDR3: TGTGCCAGCAGCTTCCAGGGGATTAGCAATCAGCCCCAGCATTTT. Translation gives CASSFQGISNQPQHF.

The chain links TRBV4-1 to TRBJ2-2, with D perhaps matching TRBD2 (6 bases). CDR1 and CDR2 from the germline V gene are MGHRA and YSYEKL. V was shortened by 6 bases and J by 1 base, with 12 bases between the two germline ends. There are 15 residues in the CDR3. This CDR3 is CASSLTGENTGELFF. The CDR3 DNA follows: TGCGCCAGCAGTCTCACGGGGGAGAACACCGGGGAGCTGTTTTTT.

This clone was found once. V gene TRBV5-1 combines with J gene TRBJ1-6; 8 bases agree with TRBD1. The CDR3 covers 15 residues. The V and J ends lost 0 bases and 7 bases, in that order; junction bases with no gene match: 3. Germline values: CDR1 SGHRS, CDR2 YFSETQ. The CDR3 spells CASSLGQGRNSPLHF. The DNA for the CDR3 is TGCGCCAGCAGCTTGGGACAGGGGCGGAATTCACCCCTCCACTTT.

This clone appeared a few times. V is TRBV5-1 and J is TRBJ1-2; weak D call: TRBD1 (5 bases). This CDR3 is built from 14 residues. In germline, CDR1 is SGHRS, CDR2 YFSETQ. V dropped 4 bases and J dropped 4 bases, with 14 bases sitting between them. The CDR3 DNA sequence: TGCGCCAGCAGCCCTCAGGGTTTAAGCTATGGCTACACCTTC. Translating gives CASSPQGLSYGYTF.

This clone was seen a few times. The chain has TRBV3-1 (or the pseudogene TRBV3-2) and TRBJ2-7; D is undetermined. V lost 5 bases to trimming and J lost 1 base, with 9 bases between them. Germline V gene sequence: CDR1 LGHDT, CDR2 YNNKEL (reference sequence). This CDR3 has 13 residues. The CDR3 protein is CASSSGWSYEQYF. CDR3 nucleotides: TGTGCCAGCAGCTCCGGGTGGTCCTACGAGCAGTACTTC.

In this sample, this clone turned up once. This rearrangement joins TRBV5-6 to TRBJ1-1, with TRBD1 as a possible D gene (5 bases). CDR1 and CDR2 (germline): SGHDT, YYEEEE. V was cut by 2 bases and J by 1 base, with 9 bases left in between. There are 14 residues in the CDR3. CDR3 amino acids: CASSFGQGNTEAFF. The CDR3 DNA sequence: TGTGCCAGCAGCTTTGGGCAGGGGAACACTGAAGCTTTCTTT.

The chain joins TRBV9 to TRBJ2-1; D is unresolved. The V gene's germline CDR1 is SGDLS and CDR2 YYNGEE. The CDR3 loop spans 21 amino acids. The V end was cut by 1 base, the J end by 0 bases, with 26 bases between. The CDR3 is CASSVLANPPGRILSYNEQFF. Written as DNA, the CDR3 is TGTGCCAGCAGCGTACTCGCGAACCCACCAGGCCGCATCCTCTCCTACAATGAGCAGTTCTTC.

The gene calls are TRBV19 and TRBJ2-7, with 13 positions matching TRBD2. V was clipped by 6 bases and J by 6 bases; unmatched bases: 8. Germline V gene lookup returns CDR1 LNHDA and CDR2 SQIVND (reference sequence). This CDR3 has 15 residues. The CDR3 spells CASSPTGLAGSEQYF. The CDR3 DNA is TGTGCCAGTAGCCCCACGGGACTAGCGGGGAGCGAGCAGTACTTC.

The gene calls are TRBV3-1 (or the pseudogene TRBV3-2) and TRBJ2-1; 9 bases line up with TRBD2. Germline lookup yields CDR1 LGHDT and CDR2 YNNKEL (reference sequence). The CDR3 runs 13 residues. J gave up 11 bases and V 1 base, and 3 bases lay outside the gene matches. CDR3 nucleotides: TGTGCCAGCAGCCAAGGAACTAGCGGGCAGCAGTTCTTC. Amino acids: CASSQGTSGQQFF.

This chain joins TRBV19 and TRBJ2-7; 10 bases match TRBD1. The CDR3 consists of 13 residues. After removal of 8 bases from V and 6 bases from J, the junction contained 7 bases not matched to a gene. CDR1 is LNHDA and CDR2 is SQIVND in the germline V gene (reference sequence). The CDR3 loop reads CASGPWTGGEQYF. CDR3 DNA sequence: TGTGCCAGTGGCCCCTGGACAGGGGGCGAGCAGTACTTC.